The T cell receptor beta chain described here comes from a study of OX40 agonist ivuxolimab in advanced cancers. Regarding the study as a whole: CD4+ and CD8+ blood T cells expanded clonally by week 6 at 0.1 to 3.0 mg/kg. Fewer expanded clones were found on average in CD4+ than in CD8+ T cells. Normalized expansion of T-cell clones was also low for some nonresponders.

TCRdb keeps only in-frame clones here, not all; method: immunoSEQ multiplex PCR. The sample shows under 95,000 clones, nearly 95% of them seen only once. As to this clone: The target antigen is unknown.

Sampling of blood occurred at baseline, cycle 4 day 1, and cycle 7 day 1. Per the germline V gene, CDR1 is LGHNA and CDR2 is YNFKEQ. V was clipped by 2 bases and J by 5 bases; unmatched bases: 9. The CDR3 sequence is 16 residues long. The V call is TRBV4-2, the J call TRBJ1-5; 7 nucleotides align to TRBD1. The sample consisted of CD4+ or CD8+ T cells sorted from blood, taken in a trial of the OX40 agonist ivuxolimab. The source is an adult with an advanced solid tumor such as melanoma, head and neck, liver or kidney cancer. This chain's CDR3 is CASSQKTGDRHQPQHF. The CDR3 bases are TGTGCCAGCAGCCAAAAAACAGGGGATAGGCATCAGCCCCAGCATTTT.